This paragraph covers one TCR beta chain sequence. In this sample, this clonotype turned up a few times. Its cognate antigen has yet to be identified. Base qualities are not provided; no much larger clone lies one nucleotide away. Amplification of TCR beta CDR3 regions was carried out from RNA transcripts. For the first round of RT-PCR on the TCR CDR3, the HTBI primer set was used together with the Qiagen OneStep RT-PCR kit. The libraries were constructed in a second round of multiplex PCR and then size-selected and purified. The libraries were sequenced on an Illumina HiSeq2000 using paired-end 100 bp reads. The authors' pipeline ran thus. SOAPnuke was used to process the raw data, with reads discarded if the reads contained adapters or uncalled bases, had a mean Phred below 15, or lacked an exact constant-primer or identifier match. COPE v1.2.5 was used to merge the high-quality paired reads, and each unique nucleotide sequence was defined as a clonotype. Clonotypes were aligned to IMGT TRBV, TRBD and TRBJ reference segments using MiTCR v1.1. Only V-J combinations with frequency above 0.0001, covering 99% to 99.2% of repertoires, were analysed. A TCS score was defined as the ratio of F50 (clonal expansion) to E x V (chaos), with BLOSUM62-based TCRdist applied between CDR3 peptides within each V-J. Welch's t-statistics and random forest reduced fewer than 550 V-J features to around 14, which were used in a naive Bayes classifier (R e1071). The raw public reads went through TCRdb reprocessing: fastp at Q25, MiXCR clone calling, in-frame beta chains kept. Each entry is one CDR3 protein sequence, shown with its most common DNA and genes. TCRdb, rather than the study authors, made the V and J calls. In this sample the table shows approximately 700,000 distinct CDR3 sequences, 16% of which occur a single time. In total, the top ten clones hold around 8.1% of the sample.

Its CDR3 holds 12 amino acids, cysteine through phenylalanine. The read is trimmed to its CDR3 DNA, 36 bases read in frame from base 1. CDR1 SQVTM and CDR2 ANQGSEA were looked up in the germline V gene. V lost 6 bases and J lost 7 bases; the stretch between them is 14 bases long. Stable Graves' hyperthyroidism was defined as no progression to ophthalmopathy during 18 months of follow-up. Hyperthyroidism patients were aged 18 to 65 years and newly diagnosed, with disease duration of less than 2 months. Exclusion was applied to patients with uncontrolled infections, other autoimmune diseases, pregnancy or lactation. Diagnoses relied on clinical symptoms, serum thyroxine and TRAb, thyroid ultrasound and orbital computed tomography. PBMCs were separated from 10 ml of fresh peripheral blood using Ficoll-Paque density gradient centrifugation. Total RNA was extracted using Trizol reagent, and RNA quality was assessed on an Agilent 2100 Bioanalyzer.

The data were taken from a study of T cells in Graves' hyperthyroidism and ophthalmopathy (dated by TCRdb to 2018 to 2020). Background on the whole study: Peripheral blood samples were taken at the time of initial diagnosis, prior to any treatment. To identify distinguishing TCR V-J signatures, a discovery cohort of around 100 patients was used, comprising some 43 with Graves' ophthalmopathy and 57 with stable Graves' hyperthyroidism. Once sampling was done, hyperthyroidism patients were given methimazole at a starting dose of 30 mg daily, whereas ophthalmopathy patients were given high-dose intravenous methylprednisolone. The paper describes TCR Vbeta CDR3 sequencing of roughly 130 peripheral blood samples, made up of about 40 ophthalmopathy patients, over 70 hyperthyroidism patients and roughly 17 progressor patients. An independent validation cohort of around 19 hyperthyroidism patients and about 16 patients who later progressed to ophthalmopathy tested prospective prediction of ophthalmopathy. For training and testing, the 80 to 100 patients in the discovery cohort were randomly divided in a 7:3 ratio. Thyroid tissue and blood T-cell repertoires from six Graves' hyperthyroidism patients were also compared in the study.

On the study overall, not on this receptor specifically: Most expanded thyroid clonotypes (frequency above 0.001) were also detected in blood, suggesting blood repertoires may reflect thyroid immune responses. No statistical method was used to set the sample size in advance, and investigators knew the group allocation. During validation, the model predicted progression to ophthalmopathy a median of around 7 months ahead of onset, with 60% to 71% sensitivity and about 72% specificity. A model built on a 13 V-J signature distinguished ophthalmopathy from stable hyperthyroidism, reaching 85% to 90% sensitivity and 81.08% specificity in cross-validation and 80%/75% in testing.

This sequence was found in a young man with Graves' hyperthyroidism. The V gene is TRBV29-1 and the J gene is TRBJ2-3; the D region may be TRBD1 or TRBD2, each matching 6 bases equally. Sequencing was done on a sample of blood. The DNA sequence follows: TGCAGCGTAGGGGGGAGGCAAAATACGCAGTATTTT. Its coded protein is CSVGGRQNTQYF.